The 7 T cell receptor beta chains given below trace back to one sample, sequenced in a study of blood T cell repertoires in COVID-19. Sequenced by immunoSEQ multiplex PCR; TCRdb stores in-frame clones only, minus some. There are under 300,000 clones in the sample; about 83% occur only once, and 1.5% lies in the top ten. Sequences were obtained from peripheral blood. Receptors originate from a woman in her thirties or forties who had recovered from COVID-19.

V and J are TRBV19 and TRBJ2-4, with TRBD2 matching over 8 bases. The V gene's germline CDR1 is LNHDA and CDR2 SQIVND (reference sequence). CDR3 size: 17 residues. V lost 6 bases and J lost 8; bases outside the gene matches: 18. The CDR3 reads CASRNPGGGTALDIQYF. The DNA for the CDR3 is TGTGCCAGTAGAAACCCCGGGGGGGGGACTGCCCTAGACATTCAGTACTTC.

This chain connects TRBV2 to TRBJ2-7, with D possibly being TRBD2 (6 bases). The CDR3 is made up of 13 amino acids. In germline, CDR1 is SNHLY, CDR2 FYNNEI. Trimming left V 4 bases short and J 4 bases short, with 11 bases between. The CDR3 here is CASSGSSGYEQYF. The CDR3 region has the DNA TGTGCCAGCAGTGGCAGTAGCGGATACGAGCAGTACTTC.

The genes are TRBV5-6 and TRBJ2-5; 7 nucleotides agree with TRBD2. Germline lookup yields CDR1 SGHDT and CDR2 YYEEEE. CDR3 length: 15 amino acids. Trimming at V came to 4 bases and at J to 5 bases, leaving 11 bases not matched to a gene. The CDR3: CASSLGAGRGETQYF. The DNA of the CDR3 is TGTGCCAGCAGCCTGGGAGCGGGGAGAGGGGAGACCCAGTACTTC.

CDR3 sequence (DNA): TGTGCCAGTAGTGTTGGACTACCGAGCACAGATACGCAGTATTTT. It specifies CASSVGLPSTDTQYF. This sequence joins TRBV19 and TRBJ2-3, with a possible D match to TRBD2 (6 bases). The CDR3 covers 15 residues. The germline V gene encodes CDR1 LNHDA and CDR2 SQIVND (reference sequence). The V and J ends lost 5 bases and 0 bases respectively, with 12 bases between them.

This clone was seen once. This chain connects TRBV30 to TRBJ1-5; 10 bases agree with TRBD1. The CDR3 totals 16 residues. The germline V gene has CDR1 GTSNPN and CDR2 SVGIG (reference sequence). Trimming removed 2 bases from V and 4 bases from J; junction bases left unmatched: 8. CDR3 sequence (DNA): TGTGCCTGGAGTCCCACCGGGACAGGGGTTAATCAGCCCCAGCATTTT. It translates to CAWSPTGTGVNQPQHF. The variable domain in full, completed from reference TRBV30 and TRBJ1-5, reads SQTIHQWPATLVQPVGSPLSLECTVEGTSNPNLYWYRQAAGRGLQLLFYSVGIGQISSEVPQNLSASRPQDRQFILSSKKLLLSDSGFYLCAWSPTGTGVNQPQHFGDGTRLSIL.

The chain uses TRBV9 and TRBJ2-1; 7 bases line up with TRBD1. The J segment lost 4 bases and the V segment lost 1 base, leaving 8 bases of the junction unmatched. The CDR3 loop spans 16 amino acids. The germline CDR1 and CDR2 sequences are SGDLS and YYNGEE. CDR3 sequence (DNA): TGTGCCAGCAGCGTAACTACGGGACAGTTTTACAATGAGCAGTTCTTC. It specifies CASSVTTGQFYNEQFF. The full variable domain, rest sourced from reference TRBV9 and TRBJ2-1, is DSGVTQTPKHLITATGQRVTLRCSPRSGDLSVYWYQQSLDQGLQFLIQYYNGEERAKGNILERFSAQQFPDLHSELNLSSLELGDSALYFCASSVTTGQFYNEQFFGPGTRLTVL.

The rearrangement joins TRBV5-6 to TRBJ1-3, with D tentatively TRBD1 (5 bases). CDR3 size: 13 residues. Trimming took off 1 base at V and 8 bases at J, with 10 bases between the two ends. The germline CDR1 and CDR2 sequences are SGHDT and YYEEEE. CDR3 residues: CASSLFRDYTIYF. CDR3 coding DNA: TGTGCCAGCAGCTTGTTCAGGGACTACACCATATATTTT.